These T cell receptor beta chains were read from a single sample in a study of T cell clones after liver transplantation. Sequencing used immunoSEQ multiplex PCR; TCRdb keeps in-frame clones, though not all of them. Found here are roughly 49,000 clones, over 55% of them singletons; the top ten hold just under 10%. The specimen was CD4+ T cells from blood, collected roughly 55 months after liver transplant. The source of these receptors is a human patient who received a liver transplant. A share of the T cells may be of graft donor origin. CDR3s include the opening cysteine and the closing phenylalanine or tryptophan. The D gene is left open where the match is weak. Clone size is not always given. Where it is, it says once, few, many or a class for expanded clones.

v_gene	j_gene	d_gene	abundance	CDR3aa	CDR3nt
TRBV21-1	TRBJ2-7	-	-	CASSGLRQKIPYEQYF	TGTGCCAGCAGCGGATTGAGACAGAAGATCCCCTACGAGCAGTACTTC
TRBV19	TRBJ2-3	-	-	CASKAPGTDTQYF	TGTGCCAGTAAGGCTCCTGGCACAGATACGCAGTATTTT
TRBV11-2	TRBJ2-1	-	-	CASSLAGQYNEQFF	TGTGCCAGCAGCTTAGCGGGGCAGTACAATGAGCAGTTCTTC
TRBV7-8	TRBJ1-2	-	-	CASSPRRDYGYTF	TGTGCCAGCAGCCCCCGCAGGGACTATGGCTACACCTTC
TRBV4-1	TRBJ1-6	-	few	CASSQLRNSPLHF	TGCGCCAGCAGCCAGTTAAGGAATTCACCCCTCCACTTT
TRBV11-3	TRBJ2-1	-	-	CASSLSRGPYNEQFF	TGTGCCAGCAGCTTAAGTCGGGGGCCCTACAATGAGCAGTTCTTC
TRBV4-1	TRBJ2-7	TRBD1	-	CASSQKERTGRGEQYF	TGCGCCAGCAGCCAAAAGGAGAGGACAGGGCGAGGCGAGCAGTACTTC
TRBV5-1	TRBJ1-1	-	few	CASSLGDVGTEAFF	TGCGCCAGCAGCTTGGGGGACGTCGGCACTGAAGCTTTCTTT
TRBV27	TRBJ1-1	-	-	CASKPLRGAGNTEAFF	TGTGCCAGCAAACCACTAAGGGGCGCAGGGAACACTGAAGCTTTCTTT
TRBV9	TRBJ2-5	TRBD2	-	CASSPQAGGQETQYF	TGTGCCAGCAGCCCCCAAGCGGGGGGGCAAGAGACCCAGTACTTC
TRBV6-5	TRBJ2-3	TRBD2	-	CATLASGEGTDTQYF	TGTGCCACCCTGGCAAGCGGGGAGGGGACAGATACGCAGTATTTT
TRBV18	TRBJ2-7	TRBD1	-	CASSSEGGARGEQYF	TGTGCCAGCTCCTCGGAAGGGGGCGCCAGGGGCGAGCAGTACTTC
TRBV25-1	TRBJ2-4	-	few	CASSGRGDIQYF	TGTGCCAGCAGTGGGAGGGGGGACATTCAGTACTTC
TRBV2	TRBJ1-6	-	-	CASSEEPGYYNSPLHF	TGTGCCAGCAGTGAAGAACCAGGGTACTATAATTCACCCCTCCACTTT
TRBV30	TRBJ1-4	-	-	CAWSWQGGEKLFF	TGTGCCTGGAGTTGGCAGGGAGGCGAAAAACTGTTTTTT
TRBV6-1	TRBJ2-1	TRBD2	-	CASRTGTSEGQFF	TGTGCCAGCAGGACCGGGACTAGCGAAGGGCAGTTCTTC
TRBV2	TRBJ1-5	-	-	CASSEARGAGQPQHF	TGTGCCAGCAGTGAAGCGAGGGGCGCCGGGCAGCCCCAGCATTTT
TRBV5-4	TRBJ2-7	TRBD1	-	CASSSGQGQYEQYF	TGTGCCAGCAGCTCGGGACAGGGTCAATACGAGCAGTACTTC
TRBV27	TRBJ1-1	-	-	CASSPLGGAENTEAFF	TGTGCCAGCAGTCCCCTCGGGGGAGCTGAGAACACTGAAGCTTTCTTT
TRBV7-3	TRBJ2-7	TRBD1	-	CASSAQGAYEQYF	TGTGCCAGCAGCGCCCAGGGGGCCTACGAGCAGTACTTC
TRBV4-2	TRBJ2-5	TRBD2	once	CASSQSPGGTYQETQYF	TGTGCCAGCAGCCAATCCCCGGGGGGGACGTACCAAGAGACCCAGTACTTC
TRBV5-4	TRBJ2-3	-	-	CASSWPRDLGTDTQYF	TGTGCCAGCAGCTGGCCACGGGACCTTGGCACAGATACGCAGTATTTT